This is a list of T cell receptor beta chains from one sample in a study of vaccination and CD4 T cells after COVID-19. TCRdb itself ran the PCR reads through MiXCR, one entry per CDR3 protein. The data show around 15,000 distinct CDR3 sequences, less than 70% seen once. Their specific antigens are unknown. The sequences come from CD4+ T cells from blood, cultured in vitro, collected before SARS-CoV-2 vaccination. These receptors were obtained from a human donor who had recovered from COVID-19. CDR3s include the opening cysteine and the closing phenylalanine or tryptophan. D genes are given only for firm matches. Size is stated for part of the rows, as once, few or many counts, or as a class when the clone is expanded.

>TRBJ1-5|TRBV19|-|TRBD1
TGTGCCAGTAGTCAGGGGGTCGGGCAGCCCCAGCATTTT
CASSQGVGQPQHF
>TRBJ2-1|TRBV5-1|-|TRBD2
TGCGCCAGCAGCTTGTCTAGCGGGAGCCTCAATGAGCAGTTCTTC
CASSLSSGSLNEQFF
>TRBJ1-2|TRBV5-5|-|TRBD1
TGTGCCAGCAGCTTGCAACAGGGGATCTATGGCTACACCTTC
CASSLQQGIYGYTF
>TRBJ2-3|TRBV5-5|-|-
TGTGCCAGCAGCCGCAAAGCCGATACTTTCACAGATACGCAGTATTTT
CASSRKADTFTDTQYF
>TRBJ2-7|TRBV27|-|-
TGTGCCAGCAGTTCCCAGGCATGGGGCTCTGGGGGCTACGAGCAGTACTTC
CASSSQAWGSGGYEQYF
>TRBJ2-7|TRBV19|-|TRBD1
TGTGCCAGTAGTGGAACCGGGACAGGGTCCTACGAGCAGTACTTC
CASSGTGTGSYEQYF
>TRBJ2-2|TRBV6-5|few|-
TGTGCCAGCAGTTACGGCGCAGAAACCGGGGAGCTGTTTTTT
CASSYGAETGELFF
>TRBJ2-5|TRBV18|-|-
TGTGCCAGCTCACTCATCAGGGAGACCCAGTACTTC
CASSLIRETQYF
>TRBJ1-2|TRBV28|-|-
TGTGCCAGCAGTCACAAAGACTACACCTTC
CASSHKDYTF
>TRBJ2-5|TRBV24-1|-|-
TGTGCCACCAGTGATCAGCAAGAGACCCAGTACTTC
CATSDQQETQYF
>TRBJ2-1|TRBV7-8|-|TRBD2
TGTGCCAGCAGCCACGGGACTAGCGGGAACGAGCAGTTCTTC
CASSHGTSGNEQFF
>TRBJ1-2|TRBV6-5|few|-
TGTGCCAGCAGTTACTCGGGGGGCCAGTATGGCTACACCTTC
CASSYSGGQYGYTF
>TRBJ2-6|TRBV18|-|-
TGTGCCAGCTCCCTAACTCACGCCGGGGCCAACGTCCTGACTTTC
CASSLTHAGANVLTF
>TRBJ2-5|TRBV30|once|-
TGTGCCTGGAGTCAGCAACAAGAGACCCAGTACTTC
CAWSQQQETQYF
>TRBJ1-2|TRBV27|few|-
TGTGCCAGCAAGGCTACTAGGGATTCTGGGGGCTACACCTTC
CASKATRDSGGYTF
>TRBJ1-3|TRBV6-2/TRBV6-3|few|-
TGTGCCAGCAGTTACAGCTCTGGAAACACCATATATTTT
CASSYSSGNTIYF
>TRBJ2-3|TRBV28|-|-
TGTGCCAGCTCGGGTAGCACAGATACGCAGTATTTT
CASSGSTDTQYF
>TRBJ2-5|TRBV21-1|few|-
TGTGCCAGCAGCAAAGGGGCGAGGGAGACCCAGTACTTC
CASSKGARETQYF
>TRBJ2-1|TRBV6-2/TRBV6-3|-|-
TGTGCCAGCAGTTACAGCAGCTCCTACAATGAGCAGTTCTTC
CASSYSSSYNEQFF
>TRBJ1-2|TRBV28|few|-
TGTGCCAGCAGTTTGCAGGGGTATGGCTACACCTTC
CASSLQGYGYTF
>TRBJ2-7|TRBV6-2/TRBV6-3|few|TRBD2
TGTGCCAGCAGTTACGCTAGCGGCTCCTACGAGCAGTACTTC
CASSYASGSYEQYF
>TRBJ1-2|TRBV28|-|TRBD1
TGTGCCAGCAGTCCCCTAGACAGGGGATGGTTCTATGGCTACACCTTC
CASSPLDRGWFYGYTF
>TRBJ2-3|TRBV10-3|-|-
TGTGCCATCAGTGGTACACAAGATACGCAGTATTTT
CAISGTQDTQYF
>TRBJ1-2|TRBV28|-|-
TGTGCCAGCAGCAGGCCCCAATATGGCTACACCTTC
CASSRPQYGYTF
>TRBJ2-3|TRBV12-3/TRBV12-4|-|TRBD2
TGTGCCAGCAGTTTGGGTCTCCCCAGCGGGAGTGGGAATACGCAGTATTTT
CASSLGLPSGSGNTQYF
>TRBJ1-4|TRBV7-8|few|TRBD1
TGTGCCAGCAGAACAACAGGGGCGTTTGGTGATGAAAAACTGTTTTTT
CASRTTGAFGDEKLFF
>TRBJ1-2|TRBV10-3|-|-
TGTGCCATCAGTGGACAGAACTATGGCTACACCTTC
CAISGQNYGYTF
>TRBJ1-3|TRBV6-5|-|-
TGTGCCAGCAGTTACACGGGACTCGGAAACACCATATATTTT
CASSYTGLGNTIYF
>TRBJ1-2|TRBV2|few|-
TGTGCCAGCAGCCCCGGGAGATACTATGGCTACACCTTC
CASSPGRYYGYTF
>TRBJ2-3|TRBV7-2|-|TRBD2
TGTGCCAGCAGTTTCCAAGCGGGAGGGCCTACAGATACGCAGTATTTT
CASSFQAGGPTDTQYF
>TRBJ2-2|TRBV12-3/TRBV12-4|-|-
TGTGCCAGCAGGAGGGAAACCGGGGAGCTGTTTTTT
CASRRETGELFF
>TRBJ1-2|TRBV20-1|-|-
TGCAGTGCTAGCCTATCTTCCGATTTTAACTATGGCTACACCTTC
CSASLSSDFNYGYTF
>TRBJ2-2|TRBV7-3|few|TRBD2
TGTGCCAGCAGCCCCGGGGTCGGGAGGGCCGGAACCGGGGAGCTGTTTTTT
CASSPGVGRAGTGELFF
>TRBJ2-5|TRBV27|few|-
TGTGCCAGCAGAGTCCGGGCCCTACAAGAGACCCAGTACTTC
CASRVRALQETQYF
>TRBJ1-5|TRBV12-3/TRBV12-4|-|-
TGTGCCAGCAGTTTTTCAAATCAGCCCCAGCATTTT
CASSFSNQPQHF
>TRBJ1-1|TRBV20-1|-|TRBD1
TGCAGTGCTTTGCGGACAGGGGCGAACACTGAAGCTTTCTTT
CSALRTGANTEAFF
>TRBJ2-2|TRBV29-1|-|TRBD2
TGCAGCGTTCGCGCCTTGACTAGCGGGAGCCCCGGGGAGCTGTTTTTT
CSVRALTSGSPGELFF
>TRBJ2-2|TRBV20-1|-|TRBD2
TGCAGTGCCCCTGGGACTAGCGGGAAGGCAATCGGGGAGCTGTTTTTT
CSAPGTSGKAIGELFF
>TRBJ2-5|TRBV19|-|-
TGTGCCAGTACTACCGGGGAGACCCAGTACTTC
CASTTGETQYF
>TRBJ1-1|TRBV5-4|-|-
TGTGCCAGCAGCCCTGGGGCCGACAGCTACACTGAAGCTTTCTTT
CASSPGADSYTEAFF
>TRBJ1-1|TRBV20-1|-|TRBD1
TGCAGTGCTAGAGACCGGGACAGGGGCCGAAGAGCTTTCTTT
CSARDRDRGRRAFF
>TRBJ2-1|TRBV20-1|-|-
TGCAGTGCTAGAGTGAGGGCCAATGAGCAGTTCTTC
CSARVRANEQFF
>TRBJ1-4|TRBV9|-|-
TGTGCCAGCAGCCCAGGGTTGGGTCCACCTAATGAAAAACTGTTTTTT
CASSPGLGPPNEKLFF
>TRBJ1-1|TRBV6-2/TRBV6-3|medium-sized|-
TGTGCCAGCAGTTACTCGCTCGGGGGGGACACTGAAGCTTTCTTT
CASSYSLGGDTEAFF